This is a list of T cell receptor beta chains from one sample in a study of beta chain features in type 1 diabetes. Using immunoSEQ multiplex PCR, the repertoire was profiled, and TCRdb retains in-frame clones only, with some absent. Found here are roughly 140,000 clones, more than 9.5% of them singletons; the top ten hold roughly 1.9%. Sequenced input: central memory CD4+ T cells from blood. The receptors stem from a man younger than 35 in good health. The CDR3 runs from the conserved cysteine through the conserved F or W. D genes are given only for firm matches. Where a row states a size, it is once, few, many or the class of an expanded clone; other rows omit it.

v_call	j_call	d_call	clone_size	cdr3_nt	cdr3_aa
TRBV4-3	TRBJ1-3	-	few	TGCGCCAGCAGCCAAGATAAGGGACTAATCTACACCATATATTTT	CASSQDKGLIYTIYF
TRBV7-2	TRBJ2-7	TRBD2	few	TGTGCCAGCAGCTTATCCAGCGGGGTCTCGAAGCAGCAGTACTTC	CASSLSSGVSKQQYF
TRBV19	TRBJ2-2	TRBD2	few	TGTGCCGGTTCGACTAGCCTACCAGGGGAGCTGTTTTTT	CAGSTSLPGELFF
TRBV11-2	TRBJ2-1	-	few	TGTGCCAGCAGCTTATCCGGATTGCTGGACAATGAGCAGTTCTTC	CASSLSGLLDNEQFF
TRBV30	TRBJ1-2	TRBD1	few	TGTGCCTGGAGTGTACAGAGAGCGGACAGGGTGCTTAACTATGGCTACACCTTC	CAWSVQRADRVLNYGYTF
TRBV7-3	TRBJ2-7	-	-	TGTGCCAGCAGCTTAGCGGGAAGCTACGAGCAGTACTTC	CASSLAGSYEQYF
TRBV29-1	TRBJ2-7	-	-	TGCAGCGTTGAGTGGGGGTTGGCCGAGCAGTACTTC	CSVEWGLAEQYF
TRBV27	TRBJ2-5	-	few	TGTGCCAGCAGTTTTGGCCGGAGGGGGCTTTTTCAAGAGACCCAGTACTTC	CASSFGRRGLFQETQYF
TRBV18	TRBJ1-1	-	few	TGTGCCAGCTCTCTCGACTGGAACACTGAAGCTTTCTTT	CASSLDWNTEAFF
TRBV7-9	TRBJ1-2	-	few	TGTGCCAGCAGCCTGGGACAAGTGGGATACACCTTC	CASSLGQVGYTF
TRBV29-1	TRBJ2-5	TRBD2	few	TGCAGCGTTGAACTAGCGGGGAAAAGAGAGACCCAGTACTTC	CSVELAGKRETQYF
TRBV7-2	TRBJ2-5	TRBD2	few	TGTGCCAGCAGCTTAGCGGGTCTTGGACTAGCGGGGCCCGGGGAGACCCAGTACTTC	CASSLAGLGLAGPGETQYF
TRBV10-3	TRBJ2-5	TRBD2	many	TGTGCCATCAGGAGGGGGACTAGCGGGAGAAAGGAGACCCAGTACTTC	CAIRRGTSGRKETQYF
TRBV5-4	TRBJ2-6	TRBD1	-	TGTGCCAGCAGCTCAGGACCGGGACAGGGGGCGCGAGGGGCCAACGTCCTGACTTTC	CASSSGPGQGARGANVLTF
TRBV10-3	TRBJ2-7	-	few	TGTGCCATCAGTGAGAGTACCTACGAGCAGTACTTC	CAISESTYEQYF
TRBV7-2	TRBJ2-3	TRBD1	-	TGTGCCAGCAGCCCGGACAGGGCAACAGATACGCAGTATTTT	CASSPDRATDTQYF
TRBV10-3	TRBJ1-1	TRBD1	few	TGTGCCACGAGCGGGACAGGCTCTTTGAACACTGAAGCTTTCTTT	CATSGTGSLNTEAFF
TRBV7-2	TRBJ2-7	TRBD1	few	TGTGCCAGCAGCCGAATGCCGGGACAGGGAGTCTACGAGCAGTACTTC	CASSRMPGQGVYEQYF
TRBV4-3	TRBJ2-5	TRBD1	few	TGCGCCAGCAGCCAAGATCCCCCCGACAGGGGAGGAGGGACCCAGTACTTC	CASSQDPPDRGGGTQYF
TRBV19	TRBJ2-1	TRBD1	few	TGTGCCAGTAGCCGCGGGACAGGGGGCCTGAGGGGTGAGCAGTTCTTC	CASSRGTGGLRGEQFF
TRBV28	TRBJ2-3	-	few	TGTGCCAGCAGTTCGAGCGACAGTGCTAGCACAGATACGCAGTATTTT	CASSSSDSASTDTQYF
TRBV14	TRBJ2-1	TRBD2	many	TGTGCCAGCAGCCAGCTGACTAGCAAGGCTGAGCAGTTCTTC	CASSQLTSKAEQFF
TRBV30	TRBJ2-7	-	-	TGTGCCTGGAGTGTAACCGGGTACGAGCAGTACTTC	CAWSVTGYEQYF
TRBV7-2	TRBJ2-3	-	-	TGTGCCAGCAGCCCCCGTTCGGGGATCACAGATACGCAGTATTTT	CASSPRSGITDTQYF
TRBV11-1	TRBJ2-5	TRBD1	-	TGTGCCAGCAGCCCCAGGACAGGGCAAGAGACCCAGTACTTC	CASSPRTGQETQYF
TRBV9	TRBJ2-6	-	few	TGTGCCAGCAGCCCGACCCCGGGCCGGGCTGGGGCCAACGTCCTGACTTTC	CASSPTPGRAGANVLTF
TRBV28	TRBJ2-7	TRBD2	-	TGTGCCAGCAGTTTAGGGACTAGCGGGATCTACGAGCAGTACTTC	CASSLGTSGIYEQYF
TRBV7-2	TRBJ2-1	-	many	TGTGCCAGCAGCCAAGATGCCATCTTC	CASSQDAIF
TRBV29-1	TRBJ2-7	TRBD2	-	TGCAGCGTTGGACTAGCGGGGGTCGAGCAGTACTTC	CSVGLAGVEQYF